The 21 T cell receptor beta chains in this list originate from one sample, sequenced in a study of blood T cell repertoires in COVID-19. The protocol was immunoSEQ multiplex PCR, while the TCRdb copy is restricted to in-frame clones and leaves out a portion. The sample contains some 140,000 clones, approximately 83% of which appear only once. Sequencing was performed on PBMCs or T cells enriched from blood (not recorded which). The receptors come from a man in his fifties or sixties who had recovered from COVID-19.

The chain joins TRBV12-3 or TRBV12-4 to TRBJ1-2, with 9 nucleotides matching TRBD1. J lost 4 bases, V lost 9 bases, and 6 bases had no gene match. The CDR3 is made up of 13 amino acids. CDR3 bases: TGTGCCAGTATGGACAGGGGATCCTATGGCTACACCTTC. It translates to CASMDRGSYGYTF.

V and J are TRBV24-1 and TRBJ2-3; TRBD1 aligns across 8 bases. This CDR3 is built from 14 residues. V trimming: 5 bases; J trimming: 4 bases; junction bases outside the gene matches: 4. The germline V gene has CDR1 KGHDR and CDR2 SFDVKD. CDR3 nucleotides: TGTGCCACCAGTGTCGACAGGGGAGCAGATACGCAGTATTTT. Its translation: CATSVDRGADTQYF.

This chain links TRBV2 with TRBJ1-4; D gene uncertain. The CDR3 spans 13 residues. The germline V and J ends were trimmed by 8 bases and 6 bases, with 13 bases remaining between them. Germline-derived CDR1 and CDR2 are SNHLY and FYNNEI. DNA for the CDR3: TGTGCCAGCGATCGAGGGATTTATGAAAAACTGTTTTTT. This translates into CASDRGIYEKLFF.

This sequence joins TRBV2 and TRBJ2-3; 12 nucleotides align to TRBD1. Germline V gene data show CDR1 as SNHLY and CDR2 as FYNNEI. Losses at the gene ends were 7 bases for V and 6 bases for J; bases not matched to a gene: 5. The CDR3 runs 14 residues. Here the CDR3 DNA reads TGTGCCAGCACCAGGGACAGGGGGCGTGATACGCAGTATTTT. Protein: CASTRDRGRDTQYF. The full variable domain, its missing parts supplied by reference TRBV2 and TRBJ2-3, is EPEVTQTPSHQVTQMGQEVILRCVPISNHLYFYWYRQILGQKVEFLVSFYNNEISEKSEIFDDQFSVERPDGSNFTLKIRSTKLEDSAMYFCASTRDRGRDTQYFGPGTRLTVL.

The chain couples TRBV19 to TRBJ1-2, with D perhaps matching TRBD1 (6 bases). This CDR3 has 14 residues. Germline lookup yields CDR1 LNHDA and CDR2 SQIVND (reference sequence). Trimming stripped 5 bases from V and 2 bases from J, with 12 bases between. The CDR3 coding sequence is TGTGCCAGTAGTCGTCGGGGGGCCAACTATGGCTACACCTTC. This translates into CASSRRGANYGYTF.

The gene calls are TRBV6-5 and TRBJ2-7; D not certain. The CDR3 is 12 amino acids. The germline V gene encodes CDR1 MNHEY and CDR2 SVGAGI. The V end was cut by 6 bases, the J end by 0 bases, with 6 bases between. CDR3 in amino acids: CASRVSSYEQYF. CDR3 DNA sequence: TGTGCCAGCAGGGTCAGCTCCTACGAGCAGTACTTC.

This clone appeared a few times. CDR3 amino acids: CASSTGGNTIYF. CDR3 sequence (DNA): TGTGCCAGTAGTACGGGTGGAAACACCATATATTTT. V is TRBV19 and J is TRBJ1-3; D is uncertain. The CDR3 has 12 residues. V gave up 4 bases and J gave up 3 bases, with 4 bases separating them. CDR1 LNHDA and CDR2 SQIVND come from the germline V gene (reference sequence). Combining the CDR3 with reference TRBV19 and TRBJ1-3 gives the whole variable domain DGGITQSPKYLFRKEGQNVTLSCEQNLNHDAMYWYRQDPGQGLRLIYYSQIVNDFQKGDIAEGYSVSREKKESFPLTVTSAQKNPTAFYLCASSTGGNTIYFGEGSWLTVV.

The chain joins TRBV18 to TRBJ1-5; maybe TRBD1 (5 bases). This CDR3 has 15 amino acids. V dropped 0 bases and J dropped 6 bases, with 12 bases sitting between them. In germline, CDR1 is KGHSH, CDR2 LQKENI. This CDR3 reads CASSPPPQGGQPQHF. The CDR3 bases are TGTGCCAGCTCACCACCTCCCCAGGGCGGTCAGCCCCAGCATTTT. Using reference TRBV18 and TRBJ1-5 for the parts outside the CDR3, the full variable domain is NAGVMQNPRHLVRRRGQEARLRCSPMKGHSHVYWYRQLPEEGLKFMVYLQKENIIDESGMPKERFSAEFPKEGPSILRIQQVVRGDSAAYFCASSPPPQGGQPQHFGDGTRLSIL.

The CDR3 reads CASSSQSQAPNTEAFF. DNA for the CDR3: TGTGCCAGCAGCTCGCAATCACAGGCCCCGAACACTGAAGCTTTCTTT. This chain links TRBV7-3 with TRBJ1-1, with D possibly matching TRBD1 (5 bases). V lost 4 bases to trimming and J lost 1 base, with 16 bases between them. The CDR3 loop spans 16 amino acids. CDR1 is SGHTA and CDR2 is FQGTGA in the germline V gene.

The DNA for the CDR3 is TGTGCCAGTAGTCCCGGGACAGCAACCTACGAGCAGTACTTC. Translation: CASSPGTATYEQYF. The gene calls are TRBV19 and TRBJ2-7; 7 bases map to TRBD1. After removal of 5 bases from V and 2 bases from J, the junction contained 6 bases not matched to a gene. Germline values: CDR1 LNHDA, CDR2 SQIVND (reference sequence). This CDR3 is built from 14 residues.

V and J are TRBV7-2 and TRBJ1-4; possible D gene TRBD1, 6 bases. The germline V gene encodes CDR1 SGHTA and CDR2 FQGNSA. The CDR3 is 13 residues long. Trimming took 8 bases from V and 4 from J, leaving 11 bases between them. CDR3 region: CASSDRFNEKLFF. CDR3 DNA sequence: TGTGCCAGCTCTGACAGGTTTAATGAAAAACTGTTTTTT.

This clone came up a few times. The rearrangement uses TRBV19 and TRBJ1-2; 7 positions agree with TRBD1. The germline V gene encodes CDR1 LNHDA and CDR2 SQIVND (reference sequence). Trimming removed 6 bases from V and 6 bases from J; junction bases left unmatched: 19. The CDR3 contains 17 residues. CDR3 sequence: CASSPSVSGGDLDGYTF. The CDR3, as DNA: TGTGCCAGTAGCCCCTCGGTATCAGGGGGAGACTTGGATGGCTACACCTTC.

The J gene is TRBJ1-3, the V gene TRBV4-2, with 10 bases that match TRBD1. CDR3 length equals 15 residues. CDR1 and CDR2 (germline): LGHNA, YNFKEQ. J lost 9 bases, V lost 0 bases, and 5 bases had no gene match. In nucleotides, the CDR3 is TGTGCCAGCAGCCAAGATTTGGGGGACAGGGGCACCATATATTTT. Amino acid sequence: CASSQDLGDRGTIYF.

This rearrangement joins TRBV5-1 to TRBJ1-4, with a weak D call TRBD1 (5 bases). Germline CDR1 SGHRS, CDR2 YFSETQ. The CDR3 runs to 15 residues. The V and J ends lost 4 bases and 0 bases respectively, with 10 bases between them. The CDR3 sequence is CASSPGLATNEKLFF. CDR3 nucleotides: TGCGCCAGCAGCCCGGGACTGGCAACTAATGAAAAACTGTTTTTT.

A few counts support this clone. The rearrangement links TRBV7-8 to TRBJ1-5; D perhaps matches TRBD1 (5 bases). CDR1 SGHVS and CDR2 FQNEAQ come from the germline V gene. CDR3 size: 14 residues. V shed 2 bases and J shed 1 base, with 6 bases lying between them. This CDR3 is CASSLPGSNQPQHF. CDR3 DNA: TGTGCCAGCAGCTTACCAGGGAGCAATCAGCCCCAGCATTTT.

This chain uses TRBV19 with TRBJ2-2; 7 bases fit TRBD1. The CDR3 totals 14 residues. Germline CDR1 LNHDA, CDR2 SQIVND (reference sequence). With V trimmed by 6 bases and J by 2 bases, 3 bases remained unmatched. The CDR3 DNA sequence: TGTGCCAGTAGGGGGACAGATAACACCGGGGAGCTGTTTTTT. Protein sequence: CASRGTDNTGELFF.

This chain connects TRBV7-2 to TRBJ1-1; 7 nucleotides line up with TRBD1. The CDR3 runs to 15 residues. The V segment lost 5 bases and the J segment 0 bases; nucleotides outside the gene matches: 6. Germline V gene sequence: CDR1 SGHTA, CDR2 FQGNSA. The CDR3 nucleotides are TGTGCCAGCAGCCAGTCGACAGGGATGAACACTGAAGCTTTCTTT. Protein sequence: CASSQSTGMNTEAFF.

The rearrangement uses TRBV7-9 and TRBJ1-2; 8 bases are a match to TRBD1. Trimming removed 3 bases from V and 3 bases from J; junction bases left unmatched: 6. The CDR3 is made up of 15 amino acids. CDR1 is SEHNR and CDR2 is FQNEAQ in the germline V gene (reference sequence). The chain's CDR3 is CASSLGQAGYYGYTF. CDR3 nucleotide sequence: TGTGCCAGCAGCTTGGGACAGGCCGGATACTATGGCTACACCTTC.

As to this clone: The junction does not match germline at one end; this may be a read error. The CDR3 DNA is TGTGCCAGCAGCTCCTCGCGGGATCTGGTCTTC. This codes for CASSSSRDLVF. The chain is built from TRBV11-2 and TRBJ2-1; perhaps TRBD2 as D (6 bases). The CDR3 sequence is 11 residues long. Germline lookup yields CDR1 SGHAT and CDR2 FQNNGV.

J is TRBJ1-2 and V is TRBV28, with 9 positions matching TRBD1. V lost 3 bases to trimming and J lost 8 bases; unmatched junction nucleotides: 4. The CDR3 sequence is 13 residues long. The germline CDR1 and CDR2 sequences are MDHEN and SYDVKM. This chain's CDR3 is CASSFGQGPGYTF. CDR3 bases: TGTGCCAGCAGTTTCGGACAGGGGCCGGGCTACACCTTC.

As concerns this clone: The junction departs from the called germline gene at one end, perhaps through a read error. CDR3 coding DNA: TGTGCTAGCAGCCCGGGACTAGCGGGGGGCAACAATGAGCAGTTCTTC. Protein sequence: CASSPGLAGGNNEQFF. V is TRBV7-7 and J is TRBJ2-1; TRBD2 matches at 15 bases. The CDR3 totals 16 residues. The germline V gene has CDR1 SSHAT and CDR2 FNYEAQ (reference sequence).